The clone carrying this T cell receptor beta chain showed up just once. The sample originates from a study of T cell repertoires in MIS-A myocarditis. Trimming pared 5 bases from V and 0 bases from J, leaving 21 bases between. Germline loops: CDR1 MNHEY, CDR2 SVGEGT. This CDR3 spans 18 amino acids. Measured with immunoSEQ multiplex PCR; TCRdb has only the in-frame clones, and not every one. This table has thousands of clones, around 84% appearing once. The chain has TRBV6-2 or TRBV6-3 and TRBJ2-3; TRBD2 might be the D (6 bases). This receptor was identified in a man younger than 35 with fulminant myocarditis from multisystem inflammatory syndrome in adults (MIS-A) after COVID-19. Sequenced sample: right inferior lung lobe tissue obtained at autopsy. CDR3 coding DNA: TGTGCCAGCAGTACCGGGACTGGCCCTCGAAGCAGCACAGATACGCAGTATTTT. Residues: CASSTGTGPRSSTDTQYF.